This passage covers 10 T cell receptor beta chains from one sample sequenced in a study of T cell repertoires in cytomegalovirus infection. One entry per CDR3 protein results from TCRdb running MiXCR on the reads. The top ten clones hold under 3% of a sample with approximately 700,000 distinct CDR3 sequences, less than 40% of them seen once. The sequencing input was PBMCs. These receptors originate from a human donor in good health (CMV status not recorded). Some clones in this sample may be carry-over from other donors' samples.

A few counts support this clonotype. The chain couples TRBV7-6 to TRBJ1-2; D is uncertain. Deletions cut 5 bases from V and 6 bases from J, with 19 bases between. Germline lookup yields CDR1 SGHVS and CDR2 FNYEAQ. The CDR3 length is 15 residues. The CDR3 spells CASSPPHAGEHGYTF. In DNA, the CDR3 is TGTGCCAGCAGCCCCCCTCACGCCGGGGAACATGGCTACACCTTC. Variable domain in full (rest from reference TRBV7-6 and TRBJ1-2): GAGVSQSPRYKVTKRGQDVALRCDPISGHVSLYWYRQALGQGPEFLTYFNYEAQQDKSGLPNDRFSAERPEGSISTLTIQRTEQRDSAMYRCASSPPHAGEHGYTFGSGTRLTVV.

This clonotype has only a few counts. The chain uses TRBV28 and TRBJ1-1; the D gene is possibly TRBD1 (5 bases). Germline assignment: CDR1 MDHEN and CDR2 SYDVKM. Trimming took 2 bases from V and 8 from J, leaving 18 bases between them. CDR3 length: 15 amino acids. CDR3 sequence (DNA): TGTGCCAGCAGTTTAGGGGGGTCGGTCGAAGGGGAAGCTTTCTTT. Protein product: CASSLGGSVEGEAFF. Full variable domain (missing parts from reference TRBV28 and TRBJ1-1): DVKVTQSSRYLVKRTGEKVFLECVQDMDHENMFWYRQDPGLGLRLIYFSYDVKMKEKGDIPEGYSVSREKKERFSLILESASTNQTSMYLCASSLGGSVEGEAFFGQGTRLTVV.

With regard to this clonotype: A much larger clonotype is one base distant, so this may be a read error. No conserved phenylalanine or tryptophan ends this CDR3, so it is likely a read error. The gene calls are TRBV7-8 and TRBJ2-1; 13 nucleotides agree with TRBD2. The CDR3 extends over 17 amino acids. The trim removed 4 bases at V and 2 bases at J, leaving 5 bases unmatched. The germline V gene encodes CDR1 SGHVS and CDR2 FQNEAQ. The CDR3: CASSSGLAGRTYNEQFL. In nucleotides, the CDR3 is TGTGCCAGCAGCTCGGGACTAGCGGGGAGGACCTACAATGAGCAGTTCTTA.

V usage is TRBV10-1 and J usage is TRBJ2-7; the D is unclear. Deletions cut 3 bases from V and 5 bases from J, with 8 bases between. The CDR3 sequence is 12 residues long. CDR1 and CDR2 (germline): WNHNN, SYGVQD (reference sequence). CDR3 protein: CASSDIVDEQYF. The CDR3 region has the DNA TGCGCCAGCAGTGACATTGTCGACGAGCAGTACTTC.

A few counts support this clonotype. This chain links TRBV10-2 with TRBJ2-7; TRBD2 might be the D (6 bases). The length of the CDR3 is 14 residues. Trimming cost V 3 bases and J 7 bases, with 16 bases left between them. Germline CDR1 WSHSY, CDR2 SAAADI. The CDR3 is CASSEPGLPQEQYF. In nucleotides, the CDR3 is TGCGCCAGCAGTGAACCGGGACTCCCTCAGGAGCAGTACTTC.

The CDR3: CASSLTGGFEAFF. In DNA form, the CDR3 reads TGTGCCAGCAGCCTAACAGGGGGATTTGAAGCTTTCTTT. This chain joins TRBV12-3 or TRBV12-4 and TRBJ1-1; 8 bases fit TRBD1. V trimming: 6 bases; J trimming: 7 bases; junction bases outside the gene matches: 7. The CDR3 runs 13 residues.

This clonotype has more than one count but fewer than ten. The J gene is TRBJ2-1, the V gene TRBV19; D gene unclear. V shed 3 bases and J shed 9 bases, with 12 bases lying between them. The CDR3 consists of 13 residues. From germline, CDR1 is LNHDA and CDR2 SQIVND (reference sequence). CDR3 region: CASSIGPSGEQFF. CDR3 sequence (DNA): TGTGCCAGTAGTATCGGGCCAAGTGGTGAGCAGTTCTTC.

The V call is TRBV7-6, the J call TRBJ2-2; 8 bases are a match to TRBD2. V dropped 4 bases and J dropped 7; count of bases not matched to a gene: 8. Germline V gene data show CDR1 as SGHVS and CDR2 as FNYEAQ. The CDR3 consists of 15 residues. CDR3 amino acids: CASSSTGRDIGELFF. CDR3 DNA sequence: TGTGCCAGCAGCTCTACCGGGAGGGACATCGGGGAGCTGTTTTTT. Using reference TRBV7-6 and TRBJ2-2 for the parts outside the CDR3, the full variable domain is GAGVSQSPRYKVTKRGQDVALRCDPISGHVSLYWYRQALGQGPEFLTYFNYEAQQDKSGLPNDRFSAERPEGSISTLTIQRTEQRDSAMYRCASSSTGRDIGELFFGEGSRLTVL.

The chain employs TRBV20-1 and TRBJ1-6; 8 bases line up with TRBD1. Germline V lookup: CDR1 DFQATT, CDR2 SNEGSKA (reference sequence). The CDR3 has 13 residues. V was pared by 4 bases and J by 9 bases, with 5 bases of the junction left unmatched. CDR3 region: CSANRRGLSPLHF. For the CDR3, the DNA is TGCAGTGCTAACCGCAGGGGGCTTTCACCCCTCCACTTT.

This CDR3 is CTRSSGTPYEQYF. The CDR3 DNA reads TGTACCCGCAGCTCCGGGACACCCTACGAGCAGTACTTC. The V call is TRBV7-6, the J call TRBJ2-7; D possibly corresponds to TRBD1 (6 bases). The germline gives CDR1 SGHVS, CDR2 FNYEAQ. This CDR3 comprises 13 residues.